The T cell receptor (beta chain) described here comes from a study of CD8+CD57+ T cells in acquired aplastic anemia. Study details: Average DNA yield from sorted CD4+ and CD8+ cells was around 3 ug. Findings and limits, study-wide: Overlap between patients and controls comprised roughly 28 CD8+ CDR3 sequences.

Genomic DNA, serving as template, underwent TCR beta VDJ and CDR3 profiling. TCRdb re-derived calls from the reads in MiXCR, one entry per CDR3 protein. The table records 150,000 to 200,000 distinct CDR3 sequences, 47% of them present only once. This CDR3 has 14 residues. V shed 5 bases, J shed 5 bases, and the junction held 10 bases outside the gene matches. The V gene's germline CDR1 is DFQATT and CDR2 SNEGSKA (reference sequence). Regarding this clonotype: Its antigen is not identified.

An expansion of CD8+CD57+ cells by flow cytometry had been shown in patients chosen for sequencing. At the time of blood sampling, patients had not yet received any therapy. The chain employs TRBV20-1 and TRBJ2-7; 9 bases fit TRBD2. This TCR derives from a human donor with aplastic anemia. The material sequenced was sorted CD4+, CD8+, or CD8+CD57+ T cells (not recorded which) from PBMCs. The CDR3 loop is CSAPLAGVGHEQYF. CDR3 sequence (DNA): TGCAGTGCTCCTTTAGCGGGAGTGGGCCACGAGCAGTACTTC.